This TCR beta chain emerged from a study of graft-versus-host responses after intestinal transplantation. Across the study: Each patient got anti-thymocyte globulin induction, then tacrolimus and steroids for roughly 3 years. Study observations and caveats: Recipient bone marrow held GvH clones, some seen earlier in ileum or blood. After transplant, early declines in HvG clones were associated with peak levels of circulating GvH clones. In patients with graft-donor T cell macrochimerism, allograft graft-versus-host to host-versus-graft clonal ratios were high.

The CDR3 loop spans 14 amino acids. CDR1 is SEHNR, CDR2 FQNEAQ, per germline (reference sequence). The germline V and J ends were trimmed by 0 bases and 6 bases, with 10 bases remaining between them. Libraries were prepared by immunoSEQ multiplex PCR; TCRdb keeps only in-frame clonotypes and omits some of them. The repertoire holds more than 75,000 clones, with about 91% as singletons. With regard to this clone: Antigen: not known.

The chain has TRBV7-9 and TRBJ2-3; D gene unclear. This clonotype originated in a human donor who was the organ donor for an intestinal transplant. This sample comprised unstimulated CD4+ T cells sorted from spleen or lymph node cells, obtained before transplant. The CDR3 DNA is TGTGCCAGCAGCTTAGCAGCGCGGATGGATACGCAGTATTTT. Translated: CASSLAARMDTQYF.